The rows below give T cell receptor beta chains drawn from one sample of a study of human T cells and chemical hapten exposure. From the RACE reads, TCRdb called clonotypes with MiXCR, one entry per CDR3 protein. Here the sample spans 50,000 to 70,000 distinct CDR3 sequences, approximately 6.5% being singletons. The sequenced sample was whole blood. The receptors originated from a female donor in good health. Some clones in this sample may be carry-over from other donors' samples. The CDR3 runs from the conserved cysteine through the conserved F or W. The D gene is left open where the match is weak. Size is stated for part of the rows, as once, few or many counts, or as a class when the clone is expanded.

D gene: -; J gene: TRBJ2-3; CDR3 length: 14; clone size: -; V gene: TRBV5-1; CDR3 DNA: TGCGCCAGCAGCTTCACTGATGACACAGATACGCAGTATTTT; CDR3 protein: CASSFTDDTDTQYF
D gene: -; J gene: TRBJ2-1; CDR3 length: 14; clone size: few; V gene: TRBV28; CDR3 DNA: TGTGCCAGCAGCTCACCGGGACCGCCTCGGCATCAGTTCTTC; CDR3 protein: CASSSPGPPRHQFF
D gene: TRBD1; J gene: TRBJ2-3; CDR3 length: 12; clone size: many; V gene: TRBV15; CDR3 DNA: TGTGCCACCACACAGGGGGAAGATACGCAGTATTTT; CDR3 protein: CATTQGEDTQYF
D gene: -; J gene: TRBJ2-1; CDR3 length: 12; clone size: -; V gene: TRBV20-1; CDR3 DNA: TGCAGTGCCCCCCCAGCCTACAATGAGCAGTTCTTC; CDR3 protein: CSAPPAYNEQFF
D gene: -; J gene: TRBJ2-3; CDR3 length: 14; clone size: many; V gene: TRBV11-2; CDR3 DNA: TGTGCCAGCAGCTTAGGTAGCGGCACAGATACGCAGTATTTT; CDR3 protein: CASSLGSGTDTQYF
D gene: -; J gene: TRBJ2-5; CDR3 length: 14; clone size: few; V gene: TRBV28; CDR3 DNA: TGTGCCAGCAGCCCCCCCCACCGGAGGGAGACCCAGTACTTC; CDR3 protein: CASSPPHRRETQYF
D gene: TRBD1; J gene: TRBJ2-7; CDR3 length: 13; clone size: -; V gene: TRBV3-1; CDR3 DNA: TGTGCCAGCGGGAGAGAGGGGGCAAACGAGCAGTACTTC; CDR3 protein: CASGREGANEQYF
D gene: TRBD2; J gene: TRBJ2-3; CDR3 length: 17; clone size: few; V gene: TRBV28; CDR3 DNA: TGTGCCAGCTCCTTCTCTGCGGGAGGGCAGAGAGTAGATACGCAGTATTTT; CDR3 protein: CASSFSAGGQRVDTQYF
D gene: -; J gene: TRBJ2-7; CDR3 length: 15; clone size: many; V gene: TRBV28; CDR3 DNA: TGTGCCAGCAGTTCGCCGGGACTGAGCTCCTACGAGCAGTACTTC; CDR3 protein: CASSSPGLSSYEQYF
D gene: -; J gene: TRBJ2-6; CDR3 length: 16; clone size: many; V gene: TRBV29-1; CDR3 DNA: TGCAGCGTTGAAGGAACAGGGCCCACTGGGGCCAACGTCCTGACTTTC; CDR3 protein: CSVEGTGPTGANVLTF
D gene: -; J gene: TRBJ1-1; CDR3 length: 12; clone size: many; V gene: TRBV12-3/TRBV12-4; CDR3 DNA: TGTGCCAGCCTGCGGGGTACTACTGAAGCTTTCTTT; CDR3 protein: CASLRGTTEAFF
D gene: -; J gene: TRBJ1-3; CDR3 length: 15; clone size: -; V gene: TRBV4-1; CDR3 DNA: TGCGCCAGCAGCCAAGGTCCGGGGGTCGGAAACACCATATATTTT; CDR3 protein: CASSQGPGVGNTIYF
D gene: -; J gene: TRBJ1-5; CDR3 length: 16; clone size: many; V gene: TRBV27; CDR3 DNA: TGTGCCACACCAGGTAGGGGGGGGATTAGCAATCAGCCCCAGCATTTT; CDR3 protein: CATPGRGGISNQPQHF
D gene: TRBD1; J gene: TRBJ2-7; CDR3 length: 15; clone size: many; V gene: TRBV10-3; CDR3 DNA: TGTGCCATCTCGGGGGGACAGGGAGTGCCCTACGAGCAGTACTTC; CDR3 protein: CAISGGQGVPYEQYF
D gene: -; J gene: TRBJ1-5; CDR3 length: 14; clone size: many; V gene: TRBV20-1; CDR3 DNA: TGCAGTGCTATGCAAGGGGGAGGAAATCAGCCCCAGCATTTT; CDR3 protein: CSAMQGGGNQPQHF
D gene: -; J gene: TRBJ2-3; CDR3 length: 12; clone size: many; V gene: TRBV7-2; CDR3 DNA: TGCGCCAGCAGCCCCTACACAGATACGCAGTATTTT; CDR3 protein: CASSPYTDTQYF
D gene: -; J gene: TRBJ2-5; CDR3 length: 13; clone size: many; V gene: TRBV3-1; CDR3 DNA: TGTGCCAGCAGCCGGAGGCAGGAGGAGACCCAGTACTTC; CDR3 protein: CASSRRQEETQYF
D gene: TRBD1; J gene: TRBJ2-7; CDR3 length: 15; clone size: few; V gene: TRBV27; CDR3 DNA: TGTGCCAGCAGTTTTAAGGGGGCGTCCACCTACGAGCAGTACTTC; CDR3 protein: CASSFKGASTYEQYF
D gene: -; J gene: TRBJ2-7; CDR3 length: 12; clone size: -; V gene: TRBV5-5; CDR3 DNA: TGTGCCAGCAGCTCGAGTACCTACGAGCAGTACTTC; CDR3 protein: CASSSSTYEQYF
D gene: -; J gene: TRBJ2-7; CDR3 length: 14; clone size: few; V gene: TRBV12-3/TRBV12-4; CDR3 DNA: TGTGCCAGCAGTTTGGGCAGTCAGGACTACGAGCAGTACTTC; CDR3 protein: CASSLGSQDYEQYF
D gene: TRBD1; J gene: TRBJ2-7; CDR3 length: 13; clone size: -; V gene: TRBV20-1; CDR3 DNA: TGCAGTGCTAGGTTCAGCAGGGGGTACGAGCAGTACTTC; CDR3 protein: CSARFSRGYEQYF
D gene: -; J gene: TRBJ1-1; CDR3 length: 12; clone size: many; V gene: TRBV14; CDR3 DNA: TGTGCCAGCAGCCAAGATCTGGGAGGAGCTTTCTTT; CDR3 protein: CASSQDLGGAFF
D gene: TRBD2; J gene: TRBJ2-3; CDR3 length: 16; clone size: many; V gene: TRBV7-2; CDR3 DNA: TGTGCCAGCAGCCCAGGACTAGCGGGAAAGAAGGATACGCAGTATTTT; CDR3 protein: CASSPGLAGKKDTQYF
D gene: -; J gene: TRBJ1-1; CDR3 length: 13; clone size: many; V gene: TRBV4-1; CDR3 DNA: TGCGCCAGCAGCCAAGTCATACGACTTGAAGCTTTCTTT; CDR3 protein: CASSQVIRLEAFF
D gene: TRBD2; J gene: TRBJ2-1; CDR3 length: 15; clone size: few; V gene: TRBV9; CDR3 DNA: TGTGCCAGCAGCGCGACTAGCGGAGGAAACAATGAGCAGTTCTTC; CDR3 protein: CASSATSGGNNEQFF
D gene: -; J gene: TRBJ2-1; CDR3 length: 13; clone size: many; V gene: TRBV28; CDR3 DNA: TGTGCCAGCAGTTGGACTGCATACAATGAGCAGTTCTTC; CDR3 protein: CASSWTAYNEQFF
D gene: -; J gene: TRBJ2-5; CDR3 length: 16; clone size: -; V gene: TRBV5-1; CDR3 DNA: TGCGCCAGCAGCAGCGGGACAGCCGTCTTAGGAGAGACCCAGTACTTC; CDR3 protein: CASSSGTAVLGETQYF
D gene: -; J gene: TRBJ1-6; CDR3 length: 12; clone size: -; V gene: TRBV30; CDR3 DNA: TGTGCCTGGAGTCTCGGGAGTTCACCCCTCCACTTT; CDR3 protein: CAWSLGSSPLHF
D gene: -; J gene: TRBJ1-2; CDR3 length: 17; clone size: few; V gene: TRBV13; CDR3 DNA: TGTGCCAGCAGCCTACTACCGGGGGTTACTCAAAACTATGGCTACACCTTC; CDR3 protein: CASSLLPGVTQNYGYTF
D gene: -; J gene: TRBJ1-5; CDR3 length: 15; clone size: few; V gene: TRBV28; CDR3 DNA: TGTGCCAGCAGTTTTGGACCGGATAGCAATCAGCCCCAGCATTTT; CDR3 protein: CASSFGPDSNQPQHF
D gene: -; J gene: TRBJ1-1; CDR3 length: 12; clone size: many; V gene: TRBV24-1; CDR3 DNA: TGTGCCACCCAAGGGAGGAACACTGAAGCTTTCTTT; CDR3 protein: CATQGRNTEAFF
D gene: TRBD2; J gene: TRBJ2-7; CDR3 length: 17; clone size: -; V gene: TRBV20-1; CDR3 DNA: TGCAGTGCTTCCCACACTAGCGGGAGGACCCCCCGGTACGAGCAGTACTTC; CDR3 protein: CSASHTSGRTPRYEQYF
D gene: -; J gene: TRBJ2-7; CDR3 length: 13; clone size: many; V gene: TRBV28; CDR3 DNA: TGTGCCAGCAGTCAACCCTCGGCCTACGAGCAGTACTTC; CDR3 protein: CASSQPSAYEQYF
D gene: TRBD1; J gene: TRBJ1-1; CDR3 length: 15; clone size: -; V gene: TRBV12-3/TRBV12-4; CDR3 DNA: TGTGCCAGCAGGTATACAGGGGCGCGGGGCACTGAAGCTTTCTTT; CDR3 protein: CASRYTGARGTEAFF
D gene: -; J gene: TRBJ1-2; CDR3 length: 17; clone size: many; V gene: TRBV12-3/TRBV12-4; CDR3 DNA: TGTGCCAGCAGTTTAAGGTCACGACAGCCCCTTAACTATGGCTACACCTTC; CDR3 protein: CASSLRSRQPLNYGYTF
D gene: -; J gene: TRBJ1-1; CDR3 length: 13; clone size: few; V gene: TRBV2; CDR3 DNA: TGTGCCACCCCTGACAGGTTGAACACTGAAGCTTTCTTT; CDR3 protein: CATPDRLNTEAFF
D gene: -; J gene: TRBJ1-1; CDR3 length: 14; clone size: many; V gene: TRBV6-5; CDR3 DNA: TGTGCCAGCAGTTCCCAGGGCAGGTACACTGAAGCTTTCTTT; CDR3 protein: CASSSQGRYTEAFF
D gene: -; J gene: TRBJ1-1; CDR3 length: 11; clone size: -; V gene: TRBV2; CDR3 DNA: TGTGCCAGCATATGGACAGCTGAAGCTTTCTTT; CDR3 protein: CASIWTAEAFF
D gene: -; J gene: TRBJ2-3; CDR3 length: 14; clone size: many; V gene: TRBV7-3; CDR3 DNA: TGTGCCAGCAGCTTAGGGCTGTTCACAGATACGCAGTATTTT; CDR3 protein: CASSLGLFTDTQYF
D gene: -; J gene: TRBJ2-7; CDR3 length: 15; clone size: many; V gene: TRBV14; CDR3 DNA: TGTGCCAGCAGCCAAGGGGTGCAGGGAATAAGGGAGCAGTACTTC; CDR3 protein: CASSQGVQGIREQYF
D gene: -; J gene: TRBJ2-1; CDR3 length: 15; clone size: many; V gene: TRBV3-1; CDR3 DNA: TGTGCCAGCAGTCAAAAGGGGTTTACAAGGATCTCTCAGTTCTTC; CDR3 protein: CASSQKGFTRISQFF
D gene: -; J gene: TRBJ2-5; CDR3 length: 15; clone size: few; V gene: TRBV10-3; CDR3 DNA: TGTGCCATCAGTGTGCTTTTTCAGGGCCAAGAGACCCAGTACTTC; CDR3 protein: CAISVLFQGQETQYF
D gene: -; J gene: TRBJ2-2; CDR3 length: 15; clone size: -; V gene: TRBV6-5; CDR3 DNA: TGTGCCAGCAGTTCGGGCAGATCGAACACCGGGGAGCTGTTTTTT; CDR3 protein: CASSSGRSNTGELFF
D gene: -; J gene: TRBJ1-1; CDR3 length: 13; clone size: -; V gene: TRBV2; CDR3 DNA: TGTGCCAGCATTCGGGGCCTGAACACTGAAGCTTTCTTT; CDR3 protein: CASIRGLNTEAFF
D gene: -; J gene: TRBJ2-7; CDR3 length: 12; clone size: few; V gene: TRBV2; CDR3 DNA: TGTGCCAGCACCACCACAGGGAACGAGCAGTACTTC; CDR3 protein: CASTTTGNEQYF
D gene: TRBD2; J gene: TRBJ2-3; CDR3 length: 18; clone size: -; V gene: TRBV28; CDR3 DNA: TGTGCCAGCAGCCGAAACCCAAGGGGACTAGCGGGAACAGATACGCAGTATTTT; CDR3 protein: CASSRNPRGLAGTDTQYF
D gene: TRBD2; J gene: TRBJ2-1; CDR3 length: 15; clone size: many; V gene: TRBV6-4; CDR3 DNA: TGTGCCAGCAGTGAACTAGCGGATTCCTACAATGAGCAGTTCTTC; CDR3 protein: CASSELADSYNEQFF
D gene: -; J gene: TRBJ1-3; CDR3 length: 13; clone size: many; V gene: TRBV12-3/TRBV12-4; CDR3 DNA: TGTGCCAGCAGCAGGGACTTTGGAAACACCATATATTTT; CDR3 protein: CASSRDFGNTIYF